These 26 T cell receptor beta chains were sequenced from one sample in a study of T cells in Graves' hyperthyroidism and ophthalmopathy. Amplification targeted TCR beta CDR3 regions from RNA transcripts. TCR CDR3 underwent first-round RT-PCR with the HTBI primer set. TCRdb re-called the multiplex PCR reads through MiXCR, storing one row per CDR3 protein. The profile covers 550,000 to 800,000 distinct CDR3 sequences, with 15% to 20% appearing a single time and around a sixth taken by the ten largest. What was sequenced was blood. These receptors were collected from a man in his forties or fifties with Graves' hyperthyroidism.

This clonotype has more than one count but fewer than ten. The gene calls are TRBV6-1 and TRBJ1-2, with TRBD1 identical over 9 bases. CDR3 length: 15 residues. Germline CDR1 reads MNHNS; CDR2 reads SASEGT. V lost 4 bases, J lost 7 bases, and 10 bases stayed unmatched. The DNA for the CDR3 is TGTGCCAGCAGTGGACCGGGACAGGGAAGTCGTGGCTACACCTTC. Translating gives CASSGPGQGSRGYTF.

The chain couples TRBV30 to TRBJ1-2; 9 positions match TRBD1. Trimming removed 1 base from V and 8 bases from J; junction bases left unmatched: 14. CDR1 and CDR2 from the germline V gene are GTSNPN and SVGIG (reference sequence). CDR3 length equals 16 residues. CDR3 protein: CAWSAPGTGWSYGYTF. CDR3 sequence (DNA): TGTGCCTGGAGTGCCCCTGGGACAGGGTGGTCGTACGGCTACACCTTC.

This clonotype occurred many times. V is TRBV2 and J is TRBJ2-7; 7 bases agree with TRBD2. V dropped 2 bases and J dropped 3; count of bases not matched to a gene: 4. Germline lookup yields CDR1 SNHLY and CDR2 FYNNEI. The length of the CDR3 is 14 residues. In DNA form, the CDR3 reads TGTGCCAGCAGTGAACTAGCGGCCTTCTACGAGCAGTACTTC. It yields the protein CASSELAAFYEQYF.

This clonotype was seen many times. The chain couples TRBV7-8 to TRBJ2-7; no firm D call. The CDR3 consists of 15 residues. Germline values: CDR1 SGHVS, CDR2 FQNEAQ. V lost 1 base and J lost 3, with 13 bases in between. The CDR3 loop reads CASSLGGQAHYEQYF. Here the CDR3 DNA reads TGTGCCAGCAGCTTAGGGGGTCAGGCCCACTACGAGCAGTACTTC.

The chain links TRBV24-1 to TRBJ2-1; 9 bases are a match to TRBD2. This CDR3 is built from 15 residues. CDR1 is KGHDR, CDR2 SFDVKD, per germline. The junction had 8 bases not matched to a gene; V was cut back by 4 bases and J by 8 bases. The CDR3 DNA sequence: TGTGCCACCAGTGACCCCGGGACTAGCCACGATGAGCAGTTCTTC. It specifies CATSDPGTSHDEQFF.

J is TRBJ2-3 and V is TRBV20-1; the match to TRBD2 covers 12 bases. The CDR3 contains 14 residues. Germline V gene data show CDR1 as DFQATT and CDR2 as SNEGSKA (reference sequence). After removal of 5 bases from V and 4 bases from J, the junction contained 4 bases not matched to a gene. CDR3 in DNA: TGCAGTGCTCCGACTAGCGGGAGACCAGATACGCAGTATTTT. It specifies CSAPTSGRPDTQYF.

This clonotype was detected ten times or more. The chain links TRBV3-1 to TRBJ2-5, with a tentative D call TRBD2 (6 bases). Germline CDR1 reads LGHDT; CDR2 reads YNNKEL (reference sequence). Trimming took 0 bases from V and 5 from J, leaving 16 bases between them. The CDR3 length is 16 residues. CDR3 nucleotide sequence: TGTGCCAGCAGCCAAGAGTGGGTCCAAAGCGGGGAGACCCAGTACTTC. Translating gives CASSQEWVQSGETQYF.

This clonotype has a count of ten or more. The V gene is TRBV27, the J gene TRBJ2-4; weak D call: TRBD1 (6 bases). The CDR3 is 15 amino acids. V was clipped by 1 base and J by 6 bases, with 13 bases between them. In germline, CDR1 is MNHEY, CDR2 SMNVEV (reference sequence). The CDR3 DNA follows: TGTGCCAGCAGTTTATATTCAGGGGTCGGAAACATTCAGTACTTC. Translated: CASSLYSGVGNIQYF.

This clonotype was counted ten times or more. The chain employs TRBV2 and TRBJ1-5, with D maybe TRBD1 (5 bases). The CDR3 is 15 amino acids. Germline V gene data show CDR1 as SNHLY and CDR2 as FYNNEI. V was cut by 6 bases and J by 4 bases, with 16 bases left in between. The CDR3 loop reads CASSPGGGGNQPQHF. As DNA, the CDR3 is TGTGCCAGCAGCCCCGGGGGGGGAGGTAATCAGCCCCAGCATTTT.

This clonotype was observed many times. This rearrangement joins TRBV12-3 or TRBV12-4 to TRBJ2-7, with 13 nucleotides matching TRBD2. V shed 5 bases and J 0 bases; nucleotides not matched to a gene: 4. CDR3 size: 16 residues. Written as DNA, the CDR3 is TGTGCCAGCAGTCCGGGGACTAGCGGGATCTCCTACGAGCAGTACTTC. It codes for CASSPGTSGISYEQYF.

This clonotype was recorded many times. This chain connects TRBV19 to TRBJ1-1, with a weak D call TRBD1 (6 bases). The germline gives CDR1 LNHDA, CDR2 SQIVND (reference sequence). The CDR3 is made up of 14 amino acids. Trimming took 6 bases from V and 1 from J, leaving 12 bases between them. The CDR3 nucleotides read TGTGCCAGTAGAACGGGACACCAGAACACTGAAGCTTTCTTT. Translation gives CASRTGHQNTEAFF.

The chain couples TRBV24-1 to TRBJ2-1; 7 bases agree with TRBD1. Trimming removed 7 bases from V and 8 bases from J; junction bases left unmatched: 4. Germline CDR1 KGHDR, CDR2 SFDVKD. The CDR3 loop spans 12 amino acids. CDR3 sequence reads: CATSLTGYEQFF. In nucleotides, the CDR3 is TGTGCCACCAGCTTGACAGGGTATGAGCAGTTCTTC.

The J gene is TRBJ1-1, the V gene TRBV19; D remains ambiguous. Germline CDR1 LNHDA, CDR2 SQIVND (reference sequence). The CDR3 sequence is 14 residues long. The ends were cut back, 4 bases at V and 1 base at J, with 10 bases in the middle. CDR3 bases: TGTGCCAGTAGTAGGGTCCGACAGAACACTGAAGCTTTCTTT. Translation: CASSRVRQNTEAFF.

This clonotype was seen many times. The rearrangement joins TRBV11-2 to TRBJ2-3; 8 bases match TRBD2. Germline CDR1 and CDR2: SGHAT and FQNNGV. Unmatched junction bases numbered 11, after V lost 9 bases and J lost 3 bases. This CDR3 region has 15 residues. CDR3 protein: CASQIGLARTDTQYF. The CDR3 coding sequence is TGTGCCAGTCAGATAGGACTAGCCCGAACAGATACGCAGTATTTT.

This clonotype was picked up a small number of times. The genes are TRBV24-1 and TRBJ2-1; 14 bases map to TRBD2. CDR3 length: 22 residues. The trim removed 5 bases at V and 7 bases at J, leaving 24 bases unmatched. CDR1 and CDR2 (germline): KGHDR, SFDVKD. CDR3 DNA sequence: TGTGCCACCAGTGCCAACAGCCCCGGACTAGCGGGAGGACCGGCAGTGTGGAATGAGCAGTTCTTC. Protein sequence: CATSANSPGLAGGPAVWNEQFF.

In its sample, this clonotype was seen many times. The rearrangement links TRBV6-2 or TRBV6-3 to TRBJ2-7; 7 bases match TRBD2. The CDR3 covers 15 residues. Germline values: CDR1 MNHEY, CDR2 SVGEGT. With V trimmed by 1 base and J by 2 bases, 5 bases remained unmatched. This chain's CDR3 is CASSYYSGGPYEQYF. The CDR3 region has the DNA TGTGCCAGCAGTTACTATTCGGGAGGCCCCTACGAGCAGTACTTC.

This rearrangement joins TRBV6-2 or TRBV6-3 to TRBJ2-1; D is unresolved. V was trimmed by 11 bases and J by 0 bases, leaving 14 bases between them. The CDR3 spans 14 residues. CDR1 and CDR2 from the germline V gene are MNHEY and SVGEGT. CDR3 sequence: CAGKTQSSYNEQFF. The CDR3 bases are TGTGCCGGTAAGACTCAAAGCTCCTACAATGAGCAGTTCTTC.

This clonotype was found many times. The CDR3: CASSLGGGNTEAFF. CDR3 coding DNA: TGTGCCAGCAGTTTAGGGGGGGGGAACACTGAAGCTTTCTTT. This sequence joins TRBV28 and TRBJ1-1; possibly TRBD1 for D (5 bases). Between the trimmed V and J ends, which lost 2 bases and 1 base, there was a span of 8 bases. The CDR3 consists of 14 residues. CDR1 MDHEN and CDR2 SYDVKM come from the germline V gene.

This clonotype was counted a few times. V gene TRBV10-1 combines with J gene TRBJ1-1, with TRBD1 as a possible D gene (5 bases). Germline lookup yields CDR1 WNHNN and CDR2 SYGVQD (reference sequence). This CDR3 is built from 15 residues. Trimming took 3 bases from V and 0 from J, leaving 11 bases between them. The CDR3 DNA follows: TGCGCCAGCAGTGACACGGGACGGATGAACACTGAAGCTTTCTTT. Translating gives CASSDTGRMNTEAFF.

This clonotype occurred many times. The chain combines TRBV12-3 or TRBV12-4 with TRBJ2-5; D is unclear. The CDR3 sequence is 18 residues long. Trimming stripped 3 bases from V and 0 bases from J, with 20 bases between. CDR3 loop: CASSFYLEADSYQETQYF. DNA for the CDR3: TGTGCCAGCAGTTTTTATCTAGAGGCAGACTCGTACCAAGAGACCCAGTACTTC.

This clonotype was counted at least ten times. The J gene is TRBJ2-2, the V gene TRBV28; D not resolved. The CDR3 is 13 amino acids. Trimming took off 7 bases at V and 6 bases at J, with 12 bases between the two ends. CDR1 is MDHEN and CDR2 is SYDVKM in the germline V gene. CDR3 nucleotide sequence: TGTGCCAGCACCATTCCGGACCCCGGGGAGCTGTTTTTT. Protein: CASTIPDPGELFF.

This clonotype showed up many times. The J gene is TRBJ2-1, the V gene TRBV5-5; D possibly corresponds to TRBD2 (6 bases). Trimming left V 2 bases short and J 4 bases short, with 13 bases between. This CDR3 comprises 15 residues. Germline lookup yields CDR1 SGHKS and CDR2 YYEKEE (reference sequence). The CDR3 protein is CASSFVPSDYNEQFF. For the CDR3, the DNA is TGTGCCAGCAGCTTCGTCCCTAGCGATTACAATGAGCAGTTCTTC.

Only a few counts were recorded for this clonotype. This rearrangement joins TRBV27 to TRBJ1-5; 12 bases align to TRBD1. The V segment lost 3 bases and the J segment 6 bases; nucleotides outside the gene matches: 6. The CDR3 is made up of 16 amino acids. CDR1 and CDR2 (germline): MNHEY, SMNVEV (reference sequence). As DNA, the CDR3 is TGTGCCAGCAGTTTCGTCGGGACAGGGGGCGTTCAGCCCCAGCATTTT. Protein sequence: CASSFVGTGGVQPQHF.

Many counts were recorded for this clonotype. The CDR3 loop is CASRETGNSGNTIYF. The CDR3 DNA follows: TGTGCCAGCAGAGAGACAGGAAACTCTGGAAACACCATATATTTT. The chain employs TRBV2 and TRBJ1-3; D perhaps matches TRBD1 (6 bases). The CDR3 runs 15 residues. With 6 bases removed from V and 0 bases from J, the gap between germline ends came to 12 bases. Germline assignment: CDR1 SNHLY and CDR2 FYNNEI.

The chain uses TRBV30 and TRBJ2-3, with D perhaps matching TRBD1 (6 bases). Germline values: CDR1 GTSNPN, CDR2 SVGIG (reference sequence). The V end lost 2 bases, the J end lost 4 bases, and 7 bases lay between the germline ends. The length of the CDR3 is 12 residues. The CDR3 reads CAWSHRADTQYF. DNA of the CDR3: TGTGCCTGGAGTCACAGGGCAGATACGCAGTATTTT.

The chain carries TRBV5-1 and TRBJ1-3, with D unclear. Looked up from germline, CDR1 is SGHRS and CDR2 is YFSETQ. V shed 4 bases and J shed 1 base, with 15 bases lying between them. This CDR3 comprises 16 residues. This chain's CDR3 is CASSLALRASGNTIYF. In DNA, the CDR3 is TGCGCCAGCAGCCTGGCCCTCCGGGCGTCTGGAAACACCATATATTTT.